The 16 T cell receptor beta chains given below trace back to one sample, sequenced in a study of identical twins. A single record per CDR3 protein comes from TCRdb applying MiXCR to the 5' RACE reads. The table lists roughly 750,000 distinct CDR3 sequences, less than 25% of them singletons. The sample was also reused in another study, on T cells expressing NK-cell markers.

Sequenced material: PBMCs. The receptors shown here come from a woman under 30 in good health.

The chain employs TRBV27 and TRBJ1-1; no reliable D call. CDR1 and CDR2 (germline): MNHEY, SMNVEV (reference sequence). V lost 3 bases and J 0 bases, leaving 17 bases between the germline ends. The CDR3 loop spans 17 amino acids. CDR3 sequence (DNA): TGTGCCAGCAGTTTTATAGGGAGGACTAACATGAACACTGAAGCTTTCTTT. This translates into CASSFIGRTNMNTEAFF.

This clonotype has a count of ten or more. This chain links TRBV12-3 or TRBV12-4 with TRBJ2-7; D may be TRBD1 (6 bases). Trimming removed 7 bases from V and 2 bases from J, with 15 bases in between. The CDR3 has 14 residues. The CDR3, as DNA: TGTGCCAGCACCCAGGACAGAACCACCTACGAGCAGTACTTC. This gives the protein CASTQDRTTYEQYF.

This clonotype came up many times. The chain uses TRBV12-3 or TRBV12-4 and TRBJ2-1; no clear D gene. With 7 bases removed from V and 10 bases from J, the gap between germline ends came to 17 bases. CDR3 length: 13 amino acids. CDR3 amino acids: CASTPPWSSEQFF. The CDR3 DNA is TGTGCCAGCACTCCCCCGTGGAGCAGCGAGCAGTTCTTC.

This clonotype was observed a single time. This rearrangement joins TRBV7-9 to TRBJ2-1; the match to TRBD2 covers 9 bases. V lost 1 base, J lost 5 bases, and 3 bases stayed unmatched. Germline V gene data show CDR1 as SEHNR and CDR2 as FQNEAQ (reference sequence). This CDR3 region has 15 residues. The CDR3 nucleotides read TGTGCCAGCAGCTTAGAGCGGGGGGCCCACAATGAGCAGTTCTTC. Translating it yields CASSLERGAHNEQFF.

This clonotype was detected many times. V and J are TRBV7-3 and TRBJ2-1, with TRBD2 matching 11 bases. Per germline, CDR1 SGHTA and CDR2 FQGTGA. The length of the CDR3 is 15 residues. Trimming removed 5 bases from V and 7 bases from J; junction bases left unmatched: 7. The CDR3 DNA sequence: TGTGCCAGCAGCCCTCCGGGACTAGCGGTAAATGAGCAGTTCTTC. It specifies CASSPPGLAVNEQFF.

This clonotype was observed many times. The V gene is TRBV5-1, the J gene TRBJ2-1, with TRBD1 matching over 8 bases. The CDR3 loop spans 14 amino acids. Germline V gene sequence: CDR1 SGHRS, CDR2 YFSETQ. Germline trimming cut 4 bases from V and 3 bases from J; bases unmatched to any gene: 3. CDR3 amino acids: CASSRGTGYNEQFF. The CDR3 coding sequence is TGCGCCAGCAGCCGCGGGACAGGCTACAATGAGCAGTTCTTC. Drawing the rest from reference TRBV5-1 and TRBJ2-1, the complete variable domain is KAGVTQTPRYLIKTRGQQVTLSCSPISGHRSVSWYQQTPGQGLQFLFEYFSETQRNKGNFPGRFSGRQFSNSRSEMNVSTLELGDSALYLCASSRGTGYNEQFFGPGTRLTVL.

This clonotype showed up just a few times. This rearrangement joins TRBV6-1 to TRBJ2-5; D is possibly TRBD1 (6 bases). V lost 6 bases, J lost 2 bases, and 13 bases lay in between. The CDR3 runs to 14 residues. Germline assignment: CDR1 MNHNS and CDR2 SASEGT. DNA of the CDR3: TGTGCCAGCAGCTCTAGGACAGATCAAGAGACCCAGTACTTC. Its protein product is CASSSRTDQETQYF.

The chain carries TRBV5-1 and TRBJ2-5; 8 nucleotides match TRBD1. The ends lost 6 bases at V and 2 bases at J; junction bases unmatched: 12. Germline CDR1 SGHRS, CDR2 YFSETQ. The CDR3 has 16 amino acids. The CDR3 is CASTSGGTGPQETQYF. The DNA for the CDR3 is TGCGCCAGCACCTCAGGAGGGACAGGACCTCAAGAGACCCAGTACTTC. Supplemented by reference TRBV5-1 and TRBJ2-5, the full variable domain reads KAGVTQTPRYLIKTRGQQVTLSCSPISGHRSVSWYQQTPGQGLQFLFEYFSETQRNKGNFPGRFSGRQFSNSRSEMNVSTLELGDSALYLCASTSGGTGPQETQYFGPGTRLLVL.

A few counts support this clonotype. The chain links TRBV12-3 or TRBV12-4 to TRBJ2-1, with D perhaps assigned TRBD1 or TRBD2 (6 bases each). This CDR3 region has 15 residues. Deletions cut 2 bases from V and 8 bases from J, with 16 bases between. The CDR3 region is CASSLQRGGNYEQFF. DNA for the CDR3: TGTGCCAGCAGTTTACAGAGAGGGGGGAACTATGAGCAGTTCTTC.

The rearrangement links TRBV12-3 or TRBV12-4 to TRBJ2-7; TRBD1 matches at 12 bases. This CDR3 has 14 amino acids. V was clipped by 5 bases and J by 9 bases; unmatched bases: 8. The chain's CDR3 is CASSTTGTGGMQYF. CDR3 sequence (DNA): TGTGCCAGCAGTACCACCGGGACAGGGGGCATGCAGTACTTC.

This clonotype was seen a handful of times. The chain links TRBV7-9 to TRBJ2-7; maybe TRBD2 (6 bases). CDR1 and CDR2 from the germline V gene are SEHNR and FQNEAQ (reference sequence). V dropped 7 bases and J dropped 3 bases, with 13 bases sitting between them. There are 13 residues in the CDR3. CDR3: CASTPPAGYEQYF. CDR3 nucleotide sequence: TGTGCCAGCACCCCCCCAGCGGGCTACGAGCAGTACTTC.

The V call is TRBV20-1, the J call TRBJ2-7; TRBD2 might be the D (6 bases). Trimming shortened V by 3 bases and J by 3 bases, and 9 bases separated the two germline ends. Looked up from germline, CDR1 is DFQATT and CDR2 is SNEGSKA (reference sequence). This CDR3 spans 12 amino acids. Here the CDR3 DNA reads TGCAGTGCTAGGCTGGGGGGCTACGAGCAGTACTTC. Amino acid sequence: CSARLGGYEQYF.

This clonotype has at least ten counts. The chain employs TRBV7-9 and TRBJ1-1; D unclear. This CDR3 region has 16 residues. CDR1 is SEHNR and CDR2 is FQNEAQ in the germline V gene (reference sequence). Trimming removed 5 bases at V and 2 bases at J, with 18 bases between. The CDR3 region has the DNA TGTGCCAGCAGCCCGTTAGCTCGTGGAGTTAACACTGAAGCTTTCTTT. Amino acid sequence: CASSPLARGVNTEAFF. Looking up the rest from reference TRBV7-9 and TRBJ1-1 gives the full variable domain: DTGVSQNPRHKITKRGQNVTFRCDPISEHNRLYWYRQTLGQGPEFLTYFQNEAQLEKSRLLSDRFSAERPKGSFSTLEIQRTEQGDSAMYLCASSPLARGVNTEAFFGQGTRLTVV.

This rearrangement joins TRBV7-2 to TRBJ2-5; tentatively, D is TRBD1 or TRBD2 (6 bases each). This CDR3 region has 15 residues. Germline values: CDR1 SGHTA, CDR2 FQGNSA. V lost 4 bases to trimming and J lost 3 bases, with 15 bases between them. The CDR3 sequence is CASSSLWRGKETQYF. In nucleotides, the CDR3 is TGTGCCAGCAGCTCACTATGGAGGGGGAAAGAGACCCAGTACTTC. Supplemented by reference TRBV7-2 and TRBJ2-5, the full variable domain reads GAGVSQSPSNKVTEKGKDVELRCDPISGHTALYWYRQSLGQGLEFLIYFQGNSAPDKSGLPSDRFSAERTGGSVSTLTIQRTQQEDSAVYLCASSSLWRGKETQYFGPGTRLLVL.

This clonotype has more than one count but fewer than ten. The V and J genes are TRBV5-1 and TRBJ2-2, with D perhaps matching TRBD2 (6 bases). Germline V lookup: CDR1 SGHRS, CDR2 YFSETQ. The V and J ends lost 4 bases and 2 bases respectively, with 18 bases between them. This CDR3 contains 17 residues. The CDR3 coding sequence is TGCGCCAGCAGCCTACTCTTAGGGACTGACAACACCGGGGAGCTGTTTTTT. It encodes CASSLLLGTDNTGELFF.

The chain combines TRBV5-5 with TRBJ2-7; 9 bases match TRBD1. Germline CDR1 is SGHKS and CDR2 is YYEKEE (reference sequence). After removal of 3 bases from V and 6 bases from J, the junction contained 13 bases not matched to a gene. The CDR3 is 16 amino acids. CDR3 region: CASSSRLGQGIGEQYF. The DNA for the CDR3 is TGTGCCAGCAGCTCACGATTGGGACAGGGAATTGGCGAGCAGTACTTC.